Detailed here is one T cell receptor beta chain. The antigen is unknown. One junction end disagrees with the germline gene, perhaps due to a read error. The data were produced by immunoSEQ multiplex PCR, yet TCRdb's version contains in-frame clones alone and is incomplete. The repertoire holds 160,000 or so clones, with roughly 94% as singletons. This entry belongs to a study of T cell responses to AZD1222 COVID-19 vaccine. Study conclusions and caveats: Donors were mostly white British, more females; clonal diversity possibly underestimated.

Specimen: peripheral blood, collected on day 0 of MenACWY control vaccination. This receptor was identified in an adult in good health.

The CDR3 DNA sequence: TGTGCCAGCAGCTTAGATGGGGAACGGCGGGACTTC. Its translation is CASSLDGERRDF. J is TRBJ2-5 and V is TRBV7-2; the D gene is possibly TRBD2 (5 bases). Per the germline V gene, CDR1 is SGHTA and CDR2 is FQGNSA. There are 12 residues in the CDR3.